This TCR beta chain was documented in a study of cytomegalovirus exposure and HLA in healthy donors (dated by TCRdb to about 2017). With regard to the full study: An earlier analysis of about 560 of the donors reported about 280 Gb of sequence data and 95 million to 130 million unique TCR beta sequences obtained from some 170 million T cells. An early release that covered some 630 HLA-typed donors contained about 290 gigabases of sequencing data and tens of millions of unique TCR sequences. Of the approximately 400 genotyped donors, approximately 83% fell in the genetic ancestry cluster associated with self-reported Caucasian donors. The study aimed to test whether cataloging public T cell receptors could reveal signatures of past pathogen exposure. The study used immunosequencing to profile the T cell repertoires of several hundred subjects and linked those repertoires to cytomegalovirus serostatus. A separate validation cohort of approximately 130 different subjects was used in addition to the 666-subject first cohort. High-throughput TCR immunosequencing, statistical association of individual TCRs with disease status, and machine learning were combined to predict cytomegalovirus infection status. To study patterns of TCR occurrence, a later analysis re-analyzed previously published TCR beta repertoires from more than 550 donors and added high-resolution HLA genotyping. Rather than drawing on any new phenotypic data, the later analysis identified candidate immune exposures from TCR beta sequences and the way those sequences occurred across donors. In an earlier analysis of several hundred of the donors, high-throughput TCR beta sequencing was used to judge whether each TCR beta V gene segment behaved as functional or pseudogenic. Donor age, sex, ethnicity and CMV serostatus were collected together with the repertoire data. In a later genetic analysis, genome-wide SNP genotypes for about 55% of the roughly 700 donors were used, and that subset was treated as a discovery cohort. Every repertoire in the discovery cohort had been generated on one and the same sequencing platform. Both class I and class II loci were covered by HLA typing, at four-digit resolution. The number of typed donors differed by locus: about 620-640 for A, B, C, DRB1 and DQB1; some 540 for DQA1; 606 for DPA1; and 400 to 480 for DPB1. Five DR-DQ haplotypes were handled as single units for association and clustering, since linkage in the cohort was strong. Across approximately 420 genotyped donors of the cohort, an average of about 240,000 unique TCR beta nucleotide sequences per donor were sequenced, and 15% to 20% of those sequences were non-productive. Broader findings and caveats from the paper: Because the 87-base-pair reads could not distinguish some IMGT-functional V segments, including TRBV6-2 and TRBV6-3, those segments were excluded. A further reported finding was that TCR beta sequences accurately predicted the HLA-A and HLA-B alleles for most subjects in the first cohort. Linkage disequilibrium might explain the correlated functional status among segregating V segments, but an unknown experimental factor could not be ruled out. Several of the top co-occurrence clusters appeared to be linked to parvovirus B19, influenza, CMV and Epstein-Barr virus, according to a later analysis. The authors suggested that the approach could potentially be extended to other disease states and immunological phenotypes. In a later analysis, most CMV-associated TCR beta chains were found to appear HLA-restricted, with HLA associations seemingly driven largely by CMV exposure. Specific HLA alleles were associated with 15,000 to 20,000 TCR beta sequences at a false discovery rate of 0.05 in a later analysis. A later analysis found that TCR association rates varied across HLA loci, with DRB1 alleles showing the most associated TCRs and HLA-C alleles the fewest. When HLA alleles, especially DR and DQ, strongly co-occurred, TCR associations were difficult to assign to individual alleles. HLA typing was unavailable for some donors at each locus, so association tests used only the typed subset. Most TCR sequences were seen in very few donors, while some public TCRs were found in many individuals. Roughly uniform sequencing depth across donors was assumed in presence/absence analyses, although this assumption may not hold. The only immune exposure information available for the cohort was CMV serostatus. An earlier analysis of approximately 540 of the donors showed that most TCR beta V segments appeared in productive rearrangements either about 87% or about 30% of the time, which broadly matched IMGT annotations. According to a later genetic analysis, donors in an Asian-associated ancestry cluster had fewer N-insertions in productive TCRs than the approximately 650-donor mean. In vitro tests confirmed that a few of the cytomegalovirus-associated TCR beta chains recognize cytomegalovirus antigens. The classifier was reported to diagnose cytomegalovirus status with high specificity and sensitivity in both the original cohort and the validation cohort. A later analysis found that HLA-associated TCR beta chains were more clonally expanded and had lower generation probabilities than equally common non-associated chains. Because counts were too low, under 20 rarely observed V segments, including chromosome 9 orphons, were left out of the earlier analysis of a few hundred of the donors. A total of 150 to 200 TCR beta chains were listed by the study as associated with cytomegalovirus. In this cohort, only TCR beta chains were sequenced, and detectable features were limited by the absence of alpha or paired-chain data. V-gene and J-gene trimming of TCR beta chains was associated with a missense DCLRE1C variant in a later genetic analysis, and the association was replicated in an independent cohort. A cluster of highly shared sequence variants was judged likely to represent a technical artifact of the sequencing pipeline.

This clone showed up just a few times. The clone's antigen remains unknown. Nothing much larger sits one base from this clone, and base qualities are not available. Libraries were made using the immunoSEQ multiplex PCR assay. A mixture of 60 forward primers for TCR Vbeta segments and 13 reverse primers for TCR Jbeta segments was used in the multiplex PCR. The CDR3 region of rearranged TCR beta genes was amplified from genomic DNA with a multiplex PCR assay. The Illumina HiSeq System was used to sequence the amplified TCR beta libraries as 87-base-pair reads. In the source study's methods: A later analysis tallied roughly 80 million unique TCR beta chains across the approximately 670 repertoires, and some 10 million of those chains were shared by two or more donors. To remove PCR and sequencing errors, raw reads were error-corrected and collapsed into unique sequences using a nearest-neighbor algorithm that merged closely related sequences. Alignment of CDR3 sequences to IMGT reference sequences was used to assign V, D and J gene segments. For a sequence to be retained, a match of at least six nucleotides to both a V gene segment and a J gene segment was required. A rearrangement was called productive if the CDR3 had no stop codons and remained in frame with V and J, and every other rearrangement was called non-productive. CDR3 was defined according to IMGT convention as the region running from the second conserved V-encoded cysteine to the conserved J-encoded phenylalanine. The earlier analysis of some 550 of the donors excluded any sequence lacking an unambiguous match to a single V gene segment. In an earlier analysis of 450 to 700 of the donors, V segments were called functional above 56.7% productive rearrangements and were called segregating when the between-donor standard deviation exceeded 5%. A statistical classification framework was built for diagnosing cytomegalovirus status from the catalog of TCR beta chain sequences. In a later analysis, V and J genes were assigned by comparing TCR nucleotide sequences against IMGT/GENE-DB human TR gene sequences. Using the TCRdist pipeline, a later analysis assigned CDR3 sequences along with most-parsimonious VDJ recombination scenarios. In a later analysis, each TCR beta chain was defined by its CDR3 amino acid sequence together with its V-gene family, and reads lacking a unique V-gene family were excluded. To address suspected cross-contamination and a sequencing artifact, a later analysis removed around 600 highly shared, low-generation-probability nucleotide sequences. In a later analysis, a clonal expansion index was calculated for each public chain from normalized within-repertoire ranks of inferred template counts. A later analysis computed generation probabilities with a VDJ recombination model fitted to out-of-frame rearrangements, and checked the results against IGoR. A later analysis scored TCR-TCR, TCR-HLA and TCR-CMV co-occurrence with hypergeometric tests, applying a repertoire-size bias correction to TCR pairs. To estimate false discovery rates, a later analysis permuted the HLA or CMV assignments 20 times. In a later analysis, co-occurring TCRs were grouped using DBSCAN, with TCRdist sequence similarity added in when clustering inside HLA-allele-positive subsets. Repertoires with fewer than 30,000 or more than 120,000 public chains were left out of co-occurrence clustering, as were about 5 repertoires with anomalous nucleotide sharing. TCRdb carries this immuneACCESS record with in-frame sequences only. Its versions omit some clonotypes, under half of them owing to an unresolved V gene in the studies checked, with the rest unexplained. That table is the source of V, J and clone size, and D and trimming were worked out from the DNA. For this sample there are fewer than 95,000 clones; 60% to 70% appear just once. The ten top clones hold roughly 6.8% of the sample.

The cohort consisted of 650 to 700 healthy bone marrow donors. Cohort members were all nominally healthy when sampled, although unrecorded immune exposures were likely present. The donor was CMV seronegative and belonged to the group of under 400 seronegative cohort members. Every donor gave a peripheral blood sample, and the peripheral blood mononuclear cells from that sample were used for TCR beta sequencing. Genomic DNA was extracted from the blood cell samples with the Qiagen DNeasy Blood Extraction Kit. The CDR3 numbers 13 residues from cysteine through phenylalanine. Only the CDR3 region is kept as DNA, spanning 39 bases read in frame from base 1. The V end loses 4 bases and the J end loses 1 base, and a stretch of 7 bases separates them. CDR1 SGHTS and CDR2 YDEGEE are derived from the germline V gene.

Sequenced material: PBMCs. The chain is assembled from TRBV5-8 and TRBJ2-3; the D segment cannot be called with confidence. This clonotype was obtained from a woman aged 25 to 39 in good health and CMV-seronegative. The CDR3 has the sequence CASSQTGTDTQYF. The base sequence is TGTGCCAGCAGCCAAACGGGCACAGATACGCAGTATTTT.